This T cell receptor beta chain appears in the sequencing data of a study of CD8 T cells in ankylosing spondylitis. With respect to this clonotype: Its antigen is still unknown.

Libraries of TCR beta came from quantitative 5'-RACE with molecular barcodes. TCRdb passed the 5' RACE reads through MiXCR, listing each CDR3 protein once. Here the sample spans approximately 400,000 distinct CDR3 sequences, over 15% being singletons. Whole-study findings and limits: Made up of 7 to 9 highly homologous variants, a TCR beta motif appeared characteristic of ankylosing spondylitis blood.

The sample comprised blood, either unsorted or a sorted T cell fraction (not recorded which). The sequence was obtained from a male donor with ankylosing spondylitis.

CDR3 nucleotide sequence: TGTGCCATCAGTGCGGACAGGGTTCCCACTGAAGCTTTCTTT. Translated: CAISADRVPTEAFF. The chain uses TRBV10-3 and TRBJ1-1, with 8 bases that match TRBD1. This CDR3 has 14 residues. J was trimmed by 4 bases and V by 4 bases; bases with no gene match: 5. From germline, CDR1 is ENHRY and CDR2 SYGVKD.